The next 29 T cell receptor beta chains were all read from a single sample in a study of T cells after yellow fever vaccination. MiXCR, applied by TCRdb to the 5' RACE reads, yields one record per CDR3 protein. The sample includes 510,000 or so distinct CDR3 sequences, 15% to 20% of them seen just once. Sequencing was performed on PBMCs, taken 15 days after the yellow fever booster vaccination. These receptors originate from a man aged 25-45 years who received the YFV17D yellow fever vaccine.

A few counts support this clonotype. This rearrangement joins TRBV27 to TRBJ2-3; D not resolved. The CDR3 is 14 amino acids. V was cut by 2 bases and J by 4 bases, with 10 bases left in between. Germline CDR1 reads MNHEY; CDR2 reads SMNVEV (reference sequence). In DNA, the CDR3 is TGTGCCAGCAGTTTAGGCCCAGGCGCAGATACGCAGTATTTT. Its protein is CASSLGPGADTQYF.

The chain uses TRBV10-2 and TRBJ2-2, with 9 bases matching TRBD2. CDR3 size: 14 residues. V was clipped by 10 bases and J by 1 base; unmatched bases: 4. Germline CDR1 WSHSY, CDR2 SAAADI. Here the CDR3 DNA reads TGCGCCACCCGAGCGGGAGGGAACACCGGGGAGCTGTTTTTT. Encoded protein: CATRAGGNTGELFF.

V is TRBV5-1 and J is TRBJ2-1, with 7 bases that match TRBD2. CDR3 length: 16 residues. Trimming cost V 8 bases and J 5 bases; bases outside gene matches: 16. Looked up from germline, CDR1 is SGHRS and CDR2 is YFSETQ. DNA of the CDR3: TGCGCCAGTCAGCGGTCTTCAACTAGCGACCACAATGAGCAGTTCTTC. Protein product: CASQRSSTSDHNEQFF.

This clonotype has a handful of counts. The chain has TRBV14 and TRBJ2-1; TRBD2 agrees at 11 bases. Germline values: CDR1 SGHDN, CDR2 FVKESK. Trimming cost V 4 bases and J 10 bases; bases outside gene matches: 12. This CDR3 has 16 residues. The CDR3 here is CASSPYTSGSHREQFF. The DNA of the CDR3 is TGTGCCAGCAGCCCCTACACTAGCGGGAGTCATCGGGAGCAGTTCTTC.

This chain uses TRBV7-2 with TRBJ2-1; 8 nucleotides match TRBD2. Trimming took 4 bases from V and 5 from J; bases not matched to a gene: 10. Germline V gene data show CDR1 as SGHTA and CDR2 as FQGNSA. This CDR3 comprises 16 residues. Here the CDR3 reads CASSSPGGEGDNEQFF. In DNA form, the CDR3 reads TGTGCCAGCAGCTCCCCGGGGGGGGAGGGCGACAATGAGCAGTTCTTC.

The chain couples TRBV12-3 or TRBV12-4 to TRBJ1-1; D possibly corresponds to TRBD1 (5 bases). CDR3 length equals 11 residues. Deletions cut 8 bases from V and 1 base from J, with 5 bases between. The chain's CDR3 is CASGGNTEAFF. The CDR3 region has the DNA TGTGCCAGCGGGGGGAACACTGAAGCTTTCTTT.

The V call is TRBV20-1, the J call TRBJ2-5; D might be TRBD1 or TRBD2, each matching 6 bases. Germline CDR1 reads DFQATT; CDR2 reads SNEGSKA (reference sequence). The CDR3 has 15 amino acids. V gave up 5 bases and J gave up 1 base, with 17 bases separating them. The CDR3 protein is CSAHKIQGLQETQYF. In DNA form, the CDR3 reads TGCAGTGCTCACAAAATACAGGGACTCCAAGAGACCCAGTACTTC.

The sample holds a few counts of this clonotype. This chain links TRBV5-1 with TRBJ2-5; D is possibly TRBD1 or TRBD2 (7 bases each). CDR3 length: 15 amino acids. The V end was cut by 4 bases, the J end by 2 bases, with 15 bases between. Germline-derived CDR1 and CDR2 are SGHRS and YFSETQ. The chain's CDR3 is CASSRQGLFQETQYF. The CDR3 nucleotides read TGCGCCAGCAGCCGACAGGGACTATTTCAAGAGACCCAGTACTTC.

The chain is built from TRBV6-2 or TRBV6-3 and TRBJ1-6; D possibly corresponds to TRBD1 (6 bases). Germline CDR1 and CDR2: MNHEY and SVGEGT. Trimming cost V 2 bases and J 12 bases, with 8 bases left between them. The length of the CDR3 is 12 residues. CDR3 region: CASSYQDRPLHF. The DNA for the CDR3 is TGTGCCAGCAGTTACCAGGACAGACCCCTCCACTTT.

This clonotype was observed at least ten times. The rearrangement joins TRBV12-3 or TRBV12-4 to TRBJ2-5; D call uncertain. V lost 7 bases and J lost 4, with 13 bases in between. This CDR3 has 13 amino acids. CDR3 region: CASTKGFGETQYF. The CDR3 nucleotides read TGTGCCAGCACCAAAGGATTTGGAGAGACCCAGTACTTC.

The chain recombines TRBV18 with TRBJ1-1; 7 bases are a match to TRBD1. Trimming cost V 3 bases and J 4 bases; bases outside gene matches: 11. Germline CDR1 is KGHSH and CDR2 is LQKENI. The CDR3 is 16 amino acids. CDR3: CASSPGQPGSGTEAFF. DNA for the CDR3: TGTGCCAGCTCACCGGGACAGCCAGGCAGTGGCACTGAAGCTTTCTTT. The whole variable domain, remainder taken from reference TRBV18 and TRBJ1-1, is NAGVMQNPRHLVRRRGQEARLRCSPMKGHSHVYWYRQLPEEGLKFMVYLQKENIIDESGMPKERFSAEFPKEGPSILRIQQVVRGDSAAYFCASSPGQPGSGTEAFFGQGTRLTVV.

This clonotype was seen only a few times. This chain joins TRBV5-1 and TRBJ2-5; D perhaps matches TRBD2 (5 bases). This CDR3 region has 14 residues. With 0 bases removed from V and 5 bases from J, the gap between germline ends came to 11 bases. Germline loops: CDR1 SGHRS, CDR2 YFSETQ. CDR3 in DNA: TGCGCCAGCAGCTTGGCCGCTAGCAGTGAGACCCAGTACTTC. Translated, it gives CASSLAASSETQYF.

This clonotype occurred once. The gene calls are TRBV12-3 or TRBV12-4 and TRBJ2-3; TRBD1 is a possible D gene (6 bases). The CDR3 has 18 residues. The V and J ends lost 7 bases and 4 bases respectively, with 27 bases between them. DNA of the CDR3: TGTGCCAGCACCAACATGGGTGTCAGGGGAACCCTCCCAGATACGCAGTATTTT. Residues: CASTNMGVRGTLPDTQYF.

The chain recombines TRBV7-9 with TRBJ2-2; D may be TRBD2 (5 bases). Trimming left V 5 bases short and J 5 bases short, with 9 bases between. Per germline, CDR1 SEHNR and CDR2 FQNEAQ (reference sequence). The CDR3 contains 13 residues. CDR3 loop: CASSVLETGELFF. The CDR3 DNA follows: TGTGCCAGCAGCGTACTAGAAACCGGGGAGCTGTTTTTT.

This clonotype appeared a few times. The rearrangement links TRBV2 to TRBJ2-3; the D is unclear. CDR3 size: 14 residues. Germline lookup yields CDR1 SNHLY and CDR2 FYNNEI. V was pared by 6 bases and J by 3 bases, with 13 bases between. DNA of the CDR3: TGTGCCAGCAGCCTTAGGGTTCCTACAGATACGCAGTATTTT. It encodes CASSLRVPTDTQYF.

The J gene is TRBJ2-6, the V gene TRBV30; D gene unclear. Trimming left V 2 bases short and J 0 bases short, with 8 bases between. CDR3 length: 15 amino acids. CDR1 is GTSNPN and CDR2 is SVGIG in the germline V gene (reference sequence). CDR3 nucleotide sequence: TGTGCCTGGAGTCCCCTCACCTCTGGGGCCAACGTCCTGACTTTC. This encodes CAWSPLTSGANVLTF.

This clonotype was detected only a few times. The CDR3 here is CASSLAGGQYTGELFF. The CDR3 DNA reads as TGTGCCAGCAGCTTAGCGGGAGGGCAGTACACCGGGGAGCTGTTTTTT. This chain links TRBV7-2 with TRBJ2-2; 7 positions match TRBD2. The CDR3 runs to 16 residues. The V gene's germline CDR1 is SGHTA and CDR2 FQGNSA. V was clipped by 0 bases and J by 3 bases; unmatched bases: 4.

V is TRBV30 and J is TRBJ1-1; D is uncertain. This CDR3 spans 11 amino acids. V lost 0 bases and J lost 11, with 10 bases in between. Germline V gene data show CDR1 as GTSNPN and CDR2 as SVGIG (reference sequence). CDR3 loop: CAWSVTRSAFF. CDR3 sequence (DNA): TGTGCCTGGAGTGTAACTCGGTCCGCTTTCTTT. The full variable domain, in which reference TRBV30 and TRBJ1-1 provide the parts outside the CDR3, is SQTIHQWPATLVQPVGSPLSLECTVEGTSNPNLYWYRQAAGRGLQLLFYSVGIGQISSEVPQNLSASRPQDRQFILSSKKLLLSDSGFYLCAWSVTRSAFFGQGTRLTVV.

This clonotype was counted only a few times. The rearrangement joins TRBV20-1 to TRBJ2-5; D unresolved. Germline values: CDR1 DFQATT, CDR2 SNEGSKA (reference sequence). Trimming stripped 6 bases from V and 4 bases from J, with 15 bases between. The CDR3 totals 13 residues. CDR3 nucleotide sequence: TGCAGTGCCCCTACGACCGGAGCAGAGACCCAGTACTTC. This sequence encodes CSAPTTGAETQYF.

This chain connects TRBV6-5 to TRBJ2-5, with TRBD2 matching 7 bases. Germline CDR1 reads MNHEY; CDR2 reads SVGAGI. V shed 0 bases and J 5 bases; nucleotides not matched to a gene: 9. The length of the CDR3 is 16 residues. This chain's CDR3 is CASSYSWEGLRETQYF. The CDR3 DNA reads as TGTGCCAGCAGTTACTCGTGGGAGGGCCTCAGGGAGACCCAGTACTTC.

The genes are TRBV4-3 and TRBJ2-3, with TRBD2 matching over 7 bases. Germline CDR1 LGHNA, CDR2 YSLEER. CDR3 size: 16 residues. The V segment lost 0 bases and the J segment 4 bases; nucleotides outside the gene matches: 7. CDR3 amino acids: CASSQEVGRWADTQYF. In nucleotides, the CDR3 is TGCGCCAGCAGCCAAGAAGTCGGGAGGTGGGCAGATACGCAGTATTTT.

This clonotype appeared a few times. The chain employs TRBV7-3 and TRBJ2-1; possibly TRBD2 for D (6 bases). V was clipped by 5 bases and J by 8 bases, with 13 bases between them. Germline V gene lookup returns CDR1 SGHTA and CDR2 FQGTGA. The length of the CDR3 is 13 residues. CDR3 nucleotides: TGTGCCAGCAGCCTCGGGAGTTGGGATGAGCAGTTCTTC. It codes for CASSLGSWDEQFF.

The rearrangement uses TRBV7-9 and TRBJ2-7; the D gene is possibly TRBD2 (5 bases). Germline lookup yields CDR1 SEHNR and CDR2 FQNEAQ (reference sequence). V shed 7 bases and J shed 3 bases, with 13 bases lying between them. The CDR3 loop spans 13 amino acids. The CDR3 nucleotides read TGTGCCAGCACGTTGTCGGGGTACTACGAGCAGTACTTC. Its protein product is CASTLSGYYEQYF.

V usage is TRBV20-1 and J usage is TRBJ2-1, with a weak D call TRBD2 (5 bases). Germline V gene data show CDR1 as DFQATT and CDR2 as SNEGSKA (reference sequence). Between the trimmed V and J ends, which lost 0 bases and 15 bases, there was a span of 18 bases. The CDR3 is 13 residues long. CDR3 sequence (DNA): TGCAGTGCTAGAGATCGGATCGGGAAGTCTGCGTTCTTC. Translating gives CSARDRIGKSAFF.

There are a few counts of this clonotype. The chain is built from TRBV4-2 and TRBJ2-1; tentative D call: TRBD1 (5 bases). CDR1 is LGHNA and CDR2 is YNFKEQ in the germline V gene. V dropped 0 bases and J dropped 9 bases, with 15 bases sitting between them. There are 15 residues in the CDR3. The CDR3 spells CASSQDMVWGSEQFF. The CDR3, as DNA: TGTGCCAGCAGCCAAGATATGGTCTGGGGCTCTGAGCAGTTCTTC.

In its sample, this clonotype was seen many times. This sequence joins TRBV28 and TRBJ1-1; no reliable D call. The CDR3 runs 11 residues. CDR1 MDHEN and CDR2 SYDVKM come from the germline V gene. Trimming removed 2 bases from V and 8 bases from J, with 6 bases in between. The CDR3 is CASSLKAEAFF. CDR3 DNA: TGTGCCAGCAGTTTAAAGGCCGAAGCTTTCTTT.

This clonotype was counted only a few times. V usage is TRBV7-2 and J usage is TRBJ2-7; D is ambiguous. CDR1 and CDR2 from the germline V gene are SGHTA and FQGNSA. The CDR3 contains 16 residues. V gave up 4 bases and J gave up 0 bases, with 16 bases separating them. The CDR3 loop is CASSYLSQASSYEQYF. CDR3 DNA sequence: TGTGCCAGCAGCTATCTCTCCCAGGCTAGCTCCTACGAGCAGTACTTC.

V gene TRBV3-1 combines with J gene TRBJ2-1; D may be TRBD2 (6 bases). Trimming cost V 0 bases and J 6 bases, with 21 bases left between them. CDR1 and CDR2 from the germline V gene are LGHDT and YNNKEL (reference sequence). The CDR3 sequence is 18 residues long. The CDR3 coding sequence is TGTGCCAGCAGCCAAGACCCGTTTTCGAGCGGGCTATCCAATGAGCAGTTCTTC. Translated: CASSQDPFSSGLSNEQFF.

This chain uses TRBV20-1 with TRBJ2-1, with D perhaps TRBD2 (6 bases). Germline CDR1 is DFQATT and CDR2 is SNEGSKA (reference sequence). The length of the CDR3 is 16 residues. V was shortened by 0 bases and J by 3 bases, with 15 bases between the two germline ends. CDR3 nucleotide sequence: TGCAGTGCTAGAGATACGCGGGGTTTCAGCTACAATGAGCAGTTCTTC. Protein: CSARDTRGFSYNEQFF.